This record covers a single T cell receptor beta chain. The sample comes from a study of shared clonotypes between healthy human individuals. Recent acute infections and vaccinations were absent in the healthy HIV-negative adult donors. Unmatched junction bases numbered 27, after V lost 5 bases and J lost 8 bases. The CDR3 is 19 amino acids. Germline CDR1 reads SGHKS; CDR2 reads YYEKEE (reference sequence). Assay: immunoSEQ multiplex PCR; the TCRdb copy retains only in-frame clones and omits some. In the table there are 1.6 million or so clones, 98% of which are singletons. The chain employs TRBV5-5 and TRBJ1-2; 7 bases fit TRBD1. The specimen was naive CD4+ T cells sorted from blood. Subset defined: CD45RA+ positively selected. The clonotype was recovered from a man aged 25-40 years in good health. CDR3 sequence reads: CASRPRQGPLLYRGRGYTF. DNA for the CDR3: TGTGCCAGCAGACCCCGACAGGGACCTCTTTTATATCGGGGCCGCGGCTACACCTTC.